This T cell receptor beta chain was found in a study of blood T cell repertoires in COVID-19. Looking at the study overall: Acute and convalescent COVID-19 samples came from the United States, Italy and Spain.

Trimming removed 0 bases at V and 15 bases at J, with 24 bases between. The CDR3 spans 17 residues. The V gene's germline CDR1 is SNHLY and CDR2 FYNNEI. In the authors' methods: Reference gene primer amplification gave estimated nucleated cell counts. The protocol was immunoSEQ multiplex PCR, while the TCRdb copy is restricted to in-frame clones and leaves out a portion. V and J calls and clone size follow that table, whereas D and trimming were derived from the DNA. This sample has about 220,000 clones, with 82% found just once. Adults between roughly 18 and 89 years of age took part from 20 to 25 US areas.

Sequencing was carried out using PBMCs or T cells enriched from blood (not recorded which). The receptor was derived from a woman aged 55-69 years who had recovered from COVID-19. The chain recombines TRBV2 with TRBJ1-6; D might be TRBD1 (6 bases). DNA for the CDR3: TGTGCCAGCAGTGAAGCGCTTCGGACCCGAGGGGGACGTCTCCTCCACTTT. This codes for CASSEALRTRGGRLLHF.